The clone carrying this T cell receptor beta chain was recorded many times. The data originate from a study of T cells in Graves' hyperthyroidism and ophthalmopathy. Researchers amplified the TCR beta CDR3 regions from RNA transcripts. Using the HTBI primer set, a first-round RT-PCR was run on the TCR CDR3. Via MiXCR, TCRdb re-called the multiplex PCR reads, giving one row per CDR3 protein. The data show around 600,000 distinct CDR3 sequences, with 12% to 15% seen just once and roughly 7.7% held by the top ten. Inclusion characteristics of ophthalmopathy patients comprised a Clinical Activity Score of at least 3, a NOSPECS grade of at least 4, and duration under 3 months. The PBMCs were sourced from fresh peripheral blood (around 10 ml). This TCR came from a woman aged 18-35 years with Graves' ophthalmopathy. Sequencing was performed on blood.

In DNA, the CDR3 is TGTGCCAGCAGTGCAACAGGACGTCACTATGGCTACACCTTC. Translation gives CASSATGRHYGYTF. J is TRBJ1-2 and V is TRBV25-1, with a tentative D call TRBD1 (5 bases). This CDR3 has 14 amino acids. V was shortened by 4 bases and J by 3 bases, with 12 bases between the two germline ends. The germline V gene has CDR1 MGHDK and CDR2 SYGVNS.